These 26 T cell receptor beta chains were all obtained from the same sample, sequenced in a study of spatial heterogeneity in lung cancer. Time point in this sample: sample taken at primary tumor resection. Tumor, nontumor lung or frozen PBMC supplied whole RNA, sequenced without sorting. TCRdb ran MiXCR on the 5' RACE reads and lists one entry per CDR3 protein. The data contain thousands of distinct CDR3 sequences, 4% to 5% of them seen just once; the ten biggest clones take up about 27%. This specimen was PBMCs, taken at surgery. The receptors were gathered from a male donor with early-stage non-small cell lung cancer.

A remark on this clonotype: A library made for alpha chains picked up this beta chain off target, so its size means little. The rearrangement joins TRBV5-5 to TRBJ1-6; D remains unclear. This CDR3 region has 14 residues. Germline CDR1 reads SGHKS; CDR2 reads YYEKEE (reference sequence). Trimming left V 0 bases short and J 6 bases short, with 7 bases between. The CDR3 spells CASSLGQSNSPLHF. The CDR3 DNA is TGTGCCAGCAGCTTGGGGCAGTCTAATTCACCCCTCCACTTT.

This clonotype was picked up many times. This beta chain represents an off-target read in a library built for alpha chains; its size is of limited meaning. The V gene is TRBV5-1, the J gene TRBJ1-2, with a possible D match to TRBD1 (5 bases). This CDR3 is built from 13 residues. Trimming cost V 0 bases and J 6 bases, with 9 bases left between them. CDR1 SGHRS and CDR2 YFSETQ come from the germline V gene. CDR3 nucleotide sequence: TGCGCCAGCAGCTTGGCACGGGGGGATGGCTACACCTTC. It is translated as CASSLARGDGYTF.

A remark on this clonotype: Little can be read into the size of this beta chain, an off-target read in a library designed for alpha chains. The chain recombines TRBV21-1 with TRBJ2-5; TRBD1 reflects the table's D call only, with no check against the DNA. TRBV21-1 is noted as a pseudogene. The CDR3 length is 15 residues. CDR3 bases: TGTGCCAGCAGCAAAGTCCCCCGCACCAAAGAGACCCAGTACTTC. Translation: CASSKVPRTKETQYF.

By proportion, this clonotype is medium-sized. Because this beta chain is a stray read in a library intended to capture alpha chains, its abundance should not be given much weight. This chain uses TRBV28 with TRBJ1-2, with D possibly matching TRBD1 (6 bases). The V gene's germline CDR1 is MDHEN and CDR2 SYDVKM. This CDR3 is built from 12 residues. Trimming removed 4 bases from V and 3 bases from J, with 6 bases in between. CDR3: CASSSGDYGYTF. CDR3 nucleotide sequence: TGTGCCAGCAGTTCAGGGGACTATGGCTACACCTTC.

In this sample, this clonotype turned up many times. In a library made to pick up alpha chains, this beta chain is a stray read with a size that means little. This chain links TRBV7-2 with TRBJ1-1, with 8 bases aligning to TRBD1. With 3 bases clipped from V and 4 bases from J, the junction kept 4 bases outside the gene matches. The CDR3 is made up of 14 amino acids. Germline loops: CDR1 SGHTA, CDR2 FQGNSA. CDR3 DNA: TGTGCCAGCAGCTTTGGACAGGGTGGCACTGAAGCTTTCTTT. This codes for CASSFGQGGTEAFF.

This clonotype was recorded many times. This beta chain represents an off-target read in a library built for alpha chains; its size is of limited meaning. The chain joins TRBV30 to TRBJ1-2; 9 nucleotides align to TRBD1. The CDR3 covers 13 residues. V gave up 5 bases and J gave up 4 bases; unmatched junction bases: 5. Germline values: CDR1 GTSNPN, CDR2 SVGIG (reference sequence). CDR3 loop: CAWHRGRGYGYTF. For the CDR3, the DNA is TGTGCCTGGCACAGGGGGCGCGGCTATGGCTACACCTTC.

This clonotype was recorded at least ten times. A library prepared for alpha chains yielded this beta chain as an off-target read; its size is of little meaning. The chain uses TRBV7-8 and TRBJ1-1; D may be TRBD1 (6 bases). Trimming stripped 5 bases from V and 5 bases from J, with 15 bases between. The CDR3 is made up of 14 amino acids. The germline V gene has CDR1 SGHVS and CDR2 FQNEAQ. This CDR3 reads CASSPPRGLTEAFF. The CDR3, as DNA: TGTGCCAGCAGCCCCCCACGGGGGCTTACTGAAGCTTTCTTT.

Details on this clonotype: Because this beta chain is a stray read in a library intended to capture alpha chains, its abundance should not be given much weight. The genes are TRBV2 and TRBJ2-1, with D tentatively TRBD1 (6 bases). The V end was cut by 2 bases, the J end by 2 bases, with 10 bases between. The CDR3 length is 15 residues. Germline V lookup: CDR1 SNHLY, CDR2 FYNNEI. The CDR3 protein is CASSESGGAYNEQFF. CDR3 DNA sequence: TGTGCCAGCAGTGAATCTGGGGGCGCCTACAATGAGCAGTTCTTC.

In the case of this clonotype: For a library built for alpha chains, this beta chain is a stray read; little rests on its size. The V and J genes are TRBV2 and TRBJ1-4; maybe TRBD1 (5 bases). This CDR3 is 13 amino acids long. Deletions cut 4 bases from V and 6 bases from J, with 9 bases between. The V gene's germline CDR1 is SNHLY and CDR2 FYNNEI. CDR3 coding DNA: TGTGCCAGCAGTGGGGGCTTGGATGAAAAACTGTTTTTT. This codes for CASSGGLDEKLFF.

About this clonotype: This beta chain appears as a stray read in a library generated for alpha chains; its size is not informative. The CDR3 is CASSPTDGQVYEQYF. In DNA form, the CDR3 reads TGTGCCAGCTCACCTACTGACGGACAGGTCTACGAGCAGTACTTC. This chain connects TRBV18 to TRBJ2-7, with 7 bases lining up with TRBD1. This CDR3 contains 15 residues. The ends lost 3 bases at V and 3 bases at J; junction bases unmatched: 8. Germline V gene lookup returns CDR1 KGHSH and CDR2 LQKENI.

There are many counts of this clonotype. Because the library targeted alpha chains, this beta chain is an off-target read whose size means little. J is TRBJ1-2 and V is TRBV7-9, with TRBD1 as a possible D gene (5 bases). This CDR3 has 12 amino acids. CDR1 SEHNR and CDR2 FQNEAQ come from the germline V gene (reference sequence). With 3 bases removed from V and 4 bases from J, the gap between germline ends came to 6 bases. This CDR3 is CASSLGLYGYTF. Here the CDR3 DNA reads TGTGCCAGCAGCTTGGGGCTCTATGGCTACACCTTC.

Many counts were recorded for this clonotype. Because this beta chain is a stray read in a library intended to capture alpha chains, its abundance should not be given much weight. V gene TRBV24-1 combines with J gene TRBJ2-5; D call uncertain. The CDR3 sequence is 13 residues long. Looked up from germline, CDR1 is KGHDR and CDR2 is SFDVKD. Trimming removed 7 bases at V and 5 bases at J, with 13 bases between. The CDR3 is CATSRRDLETQYF. DNA for the CDR3: TGTGCCACCAGCAGACGCGACCTGGAGACCCAGTACTTC.

Notes on this clonotype: This beta chain slipped into a library made for alpha chains as a stray read, so its size is not meaningful. The chain combines TRBV6-2 or TRBV6-3 with TRBJ2-7; TRBD2 is a possible D gene (5 bases). V was trimmed by 5 bases and J by 4 bases, leaving 18 bases between them. Per germline, CDR1 MNHEY and CDR2 SVGEGT. The CDR3 has 15 residues. The DNA of the CDR3 is TGTGCCAGCAGTATAACCCCGGGAACCTCATACGAGCAGTACTTC. This sequence encodes CASSITPGTSYEQYF.

This clonotype was picked up many times. Because the library targeted alpha chains, this beta chain is an off-target read whose size means little. The chain couples TRBV27 to TRBJ1-2; D is uncertain. V was clipped by 1 base and J by 6 bases, with 9 bases between them. Germline V gene sequence: CDR1 MNHEY, CDR2 SMNVEV (reference sequence). This CDR3 is built from 13 residues. Written as DNA, the CDR3 is TGTGCCAGCAGTTTATTTGGGAGGGATGGCTACACCTTC. It yields the protein CASSLFGRDGYTF.

This clonotype was recorded at least ten times. This beta chain is a stray sequence in a library constructed for alpha chains; its clone size is not meaningful. The chain carries TRBV6-5 and TRBJ1-6; D gene ambiguous. The CDR3 has 16 residues. Germline lookup yields CDR1 MNHEY and CDR2 SVGAGI. V was pared by 0 bases and J by 2 bases, with 8 bases between. CDR3 sequence (DNA): TGTGCCAGCAGTTACTCGGGGTCGCCCTATAATTCACCCCTCCACTTT. This codes for CASSYSGSPYNSPLHF.

This clonotype was observed many times. Little can be read into the size of this beta chain, an off-target read in a library designed for alpha chains. V is TRBV25-1 and J is TRBJ2-2; TRBD2 matches at 7 bases. There are 15 residues in the CDR3. The trim removed 5 bases at V and 3 bases at J, leaving 6 bases unmatched. The germline gives CDR1 MGHDK, CDR2 SYGVNS. CDR3: CASSPLGGDTGELFF. The CDR3 nucleotides read TGTGCCAGCAGTCCTCTTGGGGGGGACACCGGGGAGCTGTTTTTT. The full variable domain, in which reference TRBV25-1 and TRBJ2-2 provide the parts outside the CDR3, is EADIYQTPRYLVIGTGKKITLECSQTMGHDKMYWYQQDPGMELHLIHYSYGVNSTEKGDLSSESTVSRIRTEHFPLTLESARPSHTSQYLCASSPLGGDTGELFFGEGSRLTVL.

This clonotype was observed many times. This beta chain slipped into a library made for alpha chains as a stray read, so its size is not meaningful. CDR3: CASRVGGGGPQYF. The CDR3 DNA reads as TGTGCCAGCAGGGTCGGCGGAGGGGGTCCCCAGTACTTC. The chain links TRBV7-2 to TRBJ2-5; D possibly uses TRBD1 or TRBD2 (6 bases each). The V and J ends lost 6 bases and 9 bases respectively, with 17 bases between them. The CDR3 sequence is 13 residues long. Germline V gene data show CDR1 as SGHTA and CDR2 as FQGNSA.

Sample share makes this clonotype medium-sized. This beta chain was picked up by a library intended for alpha chains and is off target, so its count carries little meaning. The chain couples TRBV10-3 to TRBJ1-6; 7 positions match TRBD1. The germline V gene has CDR1 ENHRY and CDR2 SYGVKD. J was trimmed by 12 bases and V by 6 bases; bases with no gene match: 14. The CDR3 has 15 residues. The CDR3 loop is CAIRPEGRGTGPLHF. The CDR3 DNA reads TGTGCCATCAGGCCCGAGGGCAGGGGGACGGGACCCCTCCACTTT.

About this clonotype: This beta chain came through as a stray read in a library set up for alpha chains, and its size says little. The chain carries TRBV6-6 and TRBJ1-5; D is undetermined. V dropped 1 base and J dropped 5 bases, with 12 bases sitting between them. The CDR3 consists of 15 residues. Germline CDR1 MNHNY, CDR2 SVGAGI (reference sequence). CDR3 nucleotide sequence: TGTGCCAGCAGTTACTTTCCGGGTAAGGATCAGCCCCAGCATTTT. Translated, it gives CASSYFPGKDQPQHF.

This clonotype was seen at least ten times. This beta chain is off target for a library built for alpha chains, so its abundance means little. The V call is TRBV6-2 or TRBV6-3, the J call TRBJ2-1, with 8 bases lining up with TRBD2. This CDR3 is built from 15 residues. V was pared by 6 bases and J by 4 bases, with 8 bases of the junction left unmatched. CDR1 is MNHEY, CDR2 SVGEGT, per germline. CDR3 loop: CASRKIAGTYNEQFF. The DNA of the CDR3 is TGTGCCAGCAGAAAAATAGCGGGAACATACAATGAGCAGTTCTTC.

Worth noting for this clonotype: With the library built for alpha chains, this beta chain is off target and its frequency is not meaningful. V gene TRBV7-9 combines with J gene TRBJ1-5; D is undetermined. The CDR3 is 16 residues long. Looked up from germline, CDR1 is SEHNR and CDR2 is FQNEAQ (reference sequence). Trimming shortened V by 2 bases and J by 0 bases, and 11 bases separated the two germline ends. CDR3 protein: CASSLTSLNSNQPQHF. In DNA, the CDR3 is TGTGCCAGCAGCTTAACCAGCCTTAATAGCAATCAGCCCCAGCATTTT.

The table lists this clonotype with a few counts. Little can be read into the size of this beta chain, an off-target read in a library designed for alpha chains. This chain connects TRBV12-3 or TRBV12-4 to TRBJ2-2; D not certain. Trimming removed 8 bases at V and 9 bases at J, with 19 bases between. The CDR3 is 14 residues long. The CDR3 is CASGYTELHRELFF. The CDR3 nucleotides read TGTGCCAGCGGCTATACGGAATTACACCGGGAGCTGTTTTTT.

This clonotype qualifies as medium-sized. This beta chain came through as a stray read in a library set up for alpha chains, and its size says little. The chain employs TRBV7-2 and TRBJ2-2; tentatively, D is TRBD1 (6 bases). Trimming pared 5 bases from V and 2 bases from J, leaving 9 bases between. Germline CDR1 reads SGHTA; CDR2 reads FQGNSA. The CDR3 has 14 amino acids. CDR3 residues: CASSPQGNTGELFF. The CDR3 DNA reads TGTGCCAGCAGCCCACAGGGCAACACCGGGGAGCTGTTTTTT.

Ten or more counts support this clonotype. This beta chain was picked up by a library intended for alpha chains and is off target, so its count carries little meaning. The rearrangement uses TRBV5-1 and TRBJ2-3, with 8 bases identical to TRBD2. The CDR3 is 16 residues long. V lost 4 bases to trimming and J lost 3 bases; unmatched junction nucleotides: 10. Germline CDR1 reads SGHRS; CDR2 reads YFSETQ. The CDR3, as DNA: TGCGCCAGCAGCCCTGGAACTAGCGGAGGTACAGATACGCAGTATTTT. This translates into CASSPGTSGGTDTQYF.

This clonotype was seen many times. For a library built for alpha chains, this beta chain is a stray read; little rests on its size. The rearrangement uses TRBV28 and TRBJ1-3; no clear D gene. The ends were cut back, 3 bases at V and 0 bases at J, with 12 bases in the middle. This CDR3 is built from 16 residues. In germline, CDR1 is MDHEN, CDR2 SYDVKM. The CDR3 loop reads CASSFYSQLSGNTIYF. CDR3 sequence (DNA): TGTGCCAGCAGTTTTTACAGTCAGCTCTCTGGAAACACCATATATTTT.

This clonotype was counted between two and nine times. This beta chain is off target for a library built for alpha chains, so its abundance means little. The chain is built from TRBV24-1 and TRBJ1-5; D is possibly TRBD1 (6 bases). V lost 4 bases to trimming and J lost 2 bases, with 14 bases between them. This CDR3 is built from 16 residues. Germline V CDR1 and CDR2: KGHDR, SFDVKD. The DNA for the CDR3 is TGTGCCACCAGTGACCCCCGCAGGGGTGGCAATCAGCCCCAGCATTTT. This sequence encodes CATSDPRRGGNQPQHF.